This T cell receptor (beta chain) was found in a study of blood T cell repertoires in COVID-19. About the research overall: T cells, B-cell-depleted T cells, or PBMCs supplied cDNA or gDNA.

The CDR3 loop spans 15 amino acids. Per the germline V gene, CDR1 is MNHEY and CDR2 is SVGAGI. Trimming shortened V by 5 bases and J by 3 bases, and 16 bases separated the two germline ends. The assay was immunoSEQ multiplex PCR, and TCRdb's table has in-frame clones only and misses some. The data show 200,000 to 250,000 clones, with around 80% seen just once and around 6% held by the top ten. Sequenced material: peripheral blood. This rearrangement joins TRBV6-5 to TRBJ1-1; possible D gene TRBD1, 6 bases. The receptor's source is a human donor in a cohort sampled during active COVID-19. CDR3 sequence reads: CASSPQTGGHTEAFF. In nucleotides, the CDR3 is TGTGCCAGCAGTCCTCAGACAGGAGGTCACACTGAAGCTTTCTTT.